This T cell receptor beta chain came from a study of blood T cell repertoires in COVID-19. Study context: Samples representing acute and convalescent COVID-19 were sourced from the United States, Italy and Spain.

CDR1 and CDR2 (germline): MNHEY, SVGAGI. CDR3 length equals 14 residues. The V and J ends lost 6 bases and 2 bases respectively, with 14 bases between them. Original analysis: Reference gene primers were amplified, and this amplification served to estimate nucleated cell counts. The method was immunoSEQ multiplex PCR; TCRdb's version includes in-frame clones alone and lacks a portion of them. The V and J calls and the clone size are those of that table, but D and trimming were determined from the DNA. The sample has tens of thousands of clones, about four fifths seen once. This clonotype was sampled from a man aged 55-75 years with acute or convalescent COVID-19. The sample was peripheral blood. V usage is TRBV6-5 and J usage is TRBJ2-7; D possibly corresponds to TRBD2 (5 bases). Here the CDR3 DNA reads TGTGCCAGCAGCCAGTTACCGGGAACCTACGAGCAGTACTTC. Translating gives CASSQLPGTYEQYF.